This T cell receptor (beta chain) comes out of a study of T cell responses to AZD1222 COVID-19 vaccine. Study details: Analysis merged second doses at about 4 or about 12 weeks.

The V gene end was trimmed by 0 bases and the J gene end by 14 bases; junction bases not matched to a gene: 4. Germline loops: CDR1 LGHNA, CDR2 YSLEER. CDR3 length: 12 residues. TCRdb keeps only in-frame clones here, not all; method: immunoSEQ multiplex PCR. This table has around 97,000 clones, about nine tenths appearing once. Findings of the study overall: Reports say nearly half of spike-specific TCRs go after unmutated variant regions. Repertoires were sampled only after the peak T cell response.

Worth noting for this clone: The target antigen is unknown.

The sequence was collected from an adult in good health. This rearrangement joins TRBV4-3 to TRBJ1-2; TRBD1 matches 9 bases. The starting material was peripheral blood, obtained on day 0 of AZD1222 vaccination. CDR3 bases: TGCGCCAGCAGCCAAGAGGGGACAGGGATAACCTTC. Translated, it gives CASSQEGTGITF.